These 25 T cell receptor beta chains were sequenced from one sample in a study of T cell clonotyping in hematopoietic cell transplantation. Repertoires were generated with immunoSEQ multiplex PCR, while TCRdb's copy carries only in-frame clones and drops some. The table has some 30,000 clones, 80% to 95% seen once. This specimen was PBMCs, taken 100 days after allogeneic stem cell transplant. The source is a female patient aged 45 to 65 who had an allogeneic stem cell transplant from a related donor, so the T cells may come from the graft donor. Some clones in this sample may be carry-over from other donors' samples.

Written as DNA, the CDR3 is TGTGCCAGCAGTTTAAATGATGCCAATCAGCCCCAGCATTTT. Protein product: CASSLNDANQPQHF. V is TRBV27 and J is TRBJ1-5; D is uncertain. In germline, CDR1 is MNHEY, CDR2 SMNVEV (reference sequence). V was shortened by 2 bases and J by 3 bases, with 8 bases between the two germline ends. The CDR3 has 14 residues.

This chain connects TRBV7-7 to TRBJ1-4; 8 nucleotides match TRBD1. CDR3 length: 15 amino acids. Germline V gene lookup returns CDR1 SSHAT and CDR2 FNYEAQ (reference sequence). Trimming took 5 bases from V and 7 from J; bases not matched to a gene: 9. The CDR3 here is CASSLGQGYGEKLFF. Written as DNA, the CDR3 is TGTGCCAGCAGCCTCGGACAGGGATATGGTGAAAAACTGTTTTTT.

This chain joins TRBV10-2 and TRBJ1-2; D may be TRBD1 (5 bases). This CDR3 region has 15 residues. Germline loops: CDR1 WSHSY, CDR2 SAAADI. The V and J ends lost 5 bases and 7 bases respectively, with 20 bases between them. This CDR3 reads CASSPLGGSFGGYTF. Written as DNA, the CDR3 is TGCGCCAGCAGTCCCCTTGGGGGGTCGTTTGGTGGCTACACCTTC.

This clone was recorded once. This sequence joins TRBV6-6 and TRBJ2-7; a weak D match, TRBD1 (6 bases). Trimming removed 5 bases from V and 7 bases from J, with 12 bases in between. This CDR3 is built from 12 residues. The germline V gene has CDR1 MNHNY and CDR2 SVGAGI (reference sequence). The CDR3 loop is CASSQGIGEQYF. CDR3 nucleotides: TGTGCCAGCAGTCAGGGGATTGGGGAGCAGTACTTC.

The chain joins TRBV10-1 to TRBJ2-3; D possibly corresponds to TRBD2 (6 bases). The CDR3 totals 13 residues. The V gene lost 6 bases and the J gene lost 6 bases, with 13 bases spanning the gap. In germline, CDR1 is WNHNN, CDR2 SYGVQD (reference sequence). This chain's CDR3 is CASRPGGADTQYF. CDR3 nucleotides: TGCGCCAGCAGGCCCGGAGGGGCCGATACGCAGTATTTT.

Of note for this clone: The junction shows a germline mismatch at one end, possibly a read error. In DNA, the CDR3 is TGTGCCAGTATCCCAGAGCGATTCCCTGGAAACACCGTATATTTT. It encodes CASIPERFPGNTVYF. This chain links TRBV19 with TRBJ1-3; no clear D. The germline V gene has CDR1 LNHDA and CDR2 SQIVND (reference sequence). The CDR3 spans 15 residues.

This clone was counted a single time. The chain joins TRBV6-5 to TRBJ2-2; 9 bases fit TRBD1. Losses at the gene ends were 6 bases for V and 4 bases for J; bases not matched to a gene: 6. The CDR3 loop spans 15 amino acids. Germline CDR1 MNHEY, CDR2 SVGAGI. DNA of the CDR3: TGTGCCAGCAGCCAGGGACAGGGAGGCACCGGGGAGCTGTTTTTT. Protein sequence: CASSQGQGGTGELFF.

This chain links TRBV11-2 with TRBJ1-2; D gene uncertain. Germline V gene sequence: CDR1 SGHAT, CDR2 FQNNGV. This CDR3 comprises 13 residues. V shed 5 bases and J shed 6 bases, with 13 bases lying between them. CDR3 region: CASSLRTGNGYTF. CDR3 DNA sequence: TGTGCCAGCAGCCTAAGGACGGGGAATGGCTACACCTTC.

This rearrangement joins TRBV4-1 to TRBJ2-3, with no clear D. Trimming removed 4 bases at V and 2 bases at J, with 13 bases between. Germline V gene sequence: CDR1 MGHRA, CDR2 YSYEKL. The CDR3 covers 15 residues. CDR3 protein: CASSPQVHYTDTQYF. The CDR3 nucleotides are TGCGCCAGCAGCCCCCAAGTGCATTACACAGATACGCAGTATTTT.

The gene calls are TRBV9 and TRBJ2-7; 9 bases agree with TRBD1. Germline loops: CDR1 SGDLS, CDR2 YYNGEE. The V and J ends lost 4 bases and 5 bases, in that order; junction bases with no gene match: 7. CDR3 size: 14 residues. The CDR3 DNA reads TGTGCCAGCAGCCCCCGGGACAGGGCCCACGAGCAGTACTTC. Protein product: CASSPRDRAHEQYF. The variable domain in full, completed from reference TRBV9 and TRBJ2-7, reads DSGVTQTPKHLITATGQRVTLRCSPRSGDLSVYWYQQSLDQGLQFLIQYYNGEERAKGNILERFSAQQFPDLHSELNLSSLELGDSALYFCASSPRDRAHEQYFGPGTRLTVT.

This chain connects TRBV27 to TRBJ2-7, with a tentative D call TRBD2 (7 bases). The CDR3 extends over 16 amino acids. The V gene lost 4 bases and the J gene lost 4 bases, with 20 bases spanning the gap. Germline CDR1 is MNHEY and CDR2 is SMNVEV (reference sequence). CDR3 sequence (DNA): TGTGCCAGCAGTTCAAGGGGGGGGGACCTCTCATACGAGCAGTACTTC. It translates to CASSSRGGDLSYEQYF.

This clone has more than one count but fewer than ten. The J gene is TRBJ1-2, the V gene TRBV19, with 7 bases fitting TRBD1. CDR3 length: 13 residues. After removal of 9 bases from V and 8 bases from J, the junction contained 12 bases not matched to a gene. Germline lookup yields CDR1 LNHDA and CDR2 SQIVND (reference sequence). The CDR3 loop is CASKITGVRGYTF. The CDR3, as DNA: TGTGCCAGCAAAATTACAGGGGTGAGAGGCTACACCTTC. Full variable domain (missing parts from reference TRBV19 and TRBJ1-2): DGGITQSPKYLFRKEGQNVTLSCEQNLNHDAMYWYRQDPGQGLRLIYYSQIVNDFQKGDIAEGYSVSREKKESFPLTVTSAQKNPTAFYLCASKITGVRGYTFGSGTRLTVV.

The chain links TRBV10-3 to TRBJ1-5; D ambiguous. The germline CDR1 and CDR2 sequences are ENHRY and SYGVKD. V gave up 4 bases and J gave up 4 bases, with 14 bases separating them. The CDR3 has 15 residues. In nucleotides, the CDR3 is TGTGCCATCAGTGGGGAGTTAGATACTAATCAGCCCCAGCATTTT. Encoded protein: CAISGELDTNQPQHF.

This clone is a singleton in its sample. The rearrangement uses TRBV6-5 and TRBJ1-2; the D gene is possibly TRBD1 (5 bases). Germline loops: CDR1 MNHEY, CDR2 SVGAGI. V was trimmed by 0 bases and J by 6 bases, leaving 14 bases between them. CDR3 size: 15 residues. DNA for the CDR3: TGTGCCAGCAGTTACTCGTCGACAGCGGAAGATGGCTACACCTTC. This encodes CASSYSSTAEDGYTF.

The chain uses TRBV7-8 and TRBJ1-1; TRBD1 might be the D (5 bases). In germline, CDR1 is SGHVS, CDR2 FQNEAQ. The CDR3 totals 15 residues. V lost 1 base to trimming and J lost 6 bases, with 15 bases between them. The CDR3: CASSLDGAGNAEAFF. CDR3 DNA sequence: TGTGCCAGCAGCTTAGATGGGGCGGGAAACGCTGAAGCTTTCTTT.

The J gene is TRBJ1-5, the V gene TRBV7-8; 7 bases align to TRBD1. CDR1 is SGHVS, CDR2 FQNEAQ, per germline. The CDR3 has 14 residues. V lost 10 bases to trimming and J lost 5 bases; unmatched junction nucleotides: 11. CDR3 region: CATTAGGRDQPQHF. Here the CDR3 DNA reads TGTGCCACCACAGCAGGGGGAAGGGATCAGCCCCAGCATTTT.

In its sample, this clone was seen once. The chain recombines TRBV19 with TRBJ1-1; 7 bases fit TRBD1. Germline CDR1 and CDR2: LNHDA and SQIVND (reference sequence). The CDR3 loop spans 12 amino acids. The V gene end was trimmed by 5 bases and the J gene end by 8 bases; junction bases not matched to a gene: 5. DNA for the CDR3: TGTGCCAGTAGTCCCTGGACAGGAGAAGCTTTCTTT. It translates to CASSPWTGEAFF.

The chain joins TRBV7-6 to TRBJ1-2; D is undetermined. Trimming pared 5 bases from V and 4 bases from J, leaving 11 bases between. Per the germline V gene, CDR1 is SGHVS and CDR2 is FNYEAQ. The CDR3 length is 13 residues. The CDR3 loop reads CASSPSFRYGYTF. The CDR3 DNA sequence: TGTGCCAGCAGCCCAAGTTTCCGCTATGGCTACACCTTC.

The chain is built from TRBV6-6 and TRBJ1-3, with 8 bases that match TRBD1. The CDR3 is 15 amino acids. Trimming cost V 6 bases and J 1 base; bases outside gene matches: 5. Germline V lookup: CDR1 MNHNY, CDR2 SVGAGI (reference sequence). The DNA for the CDR3 is TGTGCCAGCAGGAACACAGGGGGATCTGGAAACACCATATATTTT. It specifies CASRNTGGSGNTIYF.

V gene TRBV19 combines with J gene TRBJ1-2, with 9 nucleotides matching TRBD1. The CDR3 spans 17 residues. CDR1 and CDR2 (germline): LNHDA, SQIVND (reference sequence). V shed 5 bases and J 5 bases; nucleotides not matched to a gene: 15. In nucleotides, the CDR3 is TGTGCCAGTAGTGGCGGGACAGGGAGCGTGCGACCGTATGGCTACACCTTC. As protein: CASSGGTGSVRPYGYTF.

The J gene is TRBJ2-5, the V gene TRBV5-1; tentatively, D is TRBD1 (5 bases). Trimming shortened V by 6 bases and J by 5 bases, and 17 bases separated the two germline ends. There are 14 residues in the CDR3. Germline V lookup: CDR1 SGHRS, CDR2 YFSETQ. CDR3 bases: TGCGCCAGCACCCTGACCCTCTCAGGGGAGACCCAGTACTTC. Amino acids: CASTLTLSGETQYF.

This sequence joins TRBV12-5 and TRBJ1-2, with a weak D call TRBD1 (5 bases). This CDR3 is built from 16 residues. With 5 bases removed from V and 1 base from J, the gap between germline ends came to 17 bases. Germline CDR1 LGHNT, CDR2 FRNRAP. CDR3 loop: CASGLPSTVNNYGYTF. In DNA, the CDR3 is TGTGCTAGTGGTCTACCCTCGACAGTAAATAACTATGGCTACACCTTC.

The J gene is TRBJ2-2, the V gene TRBV6-1; 7 bases are a match to TRBD2. CDR1 and CDR2 from the germline V gene are MNHNS and SASEGT. V trimming: 8 bases; J trimming: 3 bases; junction bases outside the gene matches: 6. The CDR3 is made up of 14 amino acids. CDR3 in amino acids: CASRGVRHTGELFF. The CDR3 nucleotides are TGTGCCAGCCGGGGGGTTCGGCACACCGGGGAGCTGTTTTTT.

This clone has only a few counts. The chain couples TRBV9 to TRBJ1-6; 8 positions agree with TRBD1. With 3 bases clipped from V and 0 bases from J, the junction kept 5 bases outside the gene matches. Germline V gene lookup returns CDR1 SGDLS and CDR2 YYNGEE. The CDR3 has 17 amino acids. CDR3 in DNA: TGTGCCAGCAGCGAGGGACAGGCCCCCTCCTATAATTCACCCCTCCACTTT. It is translated as CASSEGQAPSYNSPLHF. The full variable domain, completed using reference TRBV9 and TRBJ1-6, is DSGVTQTPKHLITATGQRVTLRCSPRSGDLSVYWYQQSLDQGLQFLIQYYNGEERAKGNILERFSAQQFPDLHSELNLSSLELGDSALYFCASSEGQAPSYNSPLHFGNGTRLTVT.

The gene calls are TRBV6-1 and TRBJ1-2; 8 bases align to TRBD1. Germline assignment: CDR1 MNHNS and CDR2 SASEGT. The junction had 3 bases not matched to a gene; V was cut back by 6 bases and J by 3 bases. The CDR3 consists of 13 residues. CDR3 coding DNA: TGTGCCAGCAGAGGACAGGGTCACTATGGCTACACCTTC. It encodes CASRGQGHYGYTF.